This entry is about one T cell receptor beta chain. Its specificity is unknown. The authors produced TCR alpha and TCR beta cDNA libraries with sample barcodes and UMIs by 5'RACE using constant-segment primers. One entry per CDR3 protein, called by TCRdb with MiXCR from the 5' RACE reads. The top ten hold approximately 4.7% of the sample, which has roughly 130,000 distinct CDR3 sequences, approximately 17% seen once. The CDR3 has 13 residues. Germline-derived CDR1 and CDR2 are SGHTA and FQGNSA. V was clipped by 3 bases and J by 3 bases, with 8 bases between them. The sample originates from a study of T-cell memory formation after mild COVID-19. Study outcomes and limitations: Contracting CD4+ clones were located mainly in CM and EM, and CD8+ clones in EMRA. Nothing confirmed that second-wave clones peaking on day 37 were specific for SARS-CoV-2.

The sequence came from a man younger than 35 who had mild COVID-19 (a few samples of this study predate the infection). Cell type and time point are not known. V and J are TRBV7-2 and TRBJ2-5, with D perhaps matching TRBD2 (5 bases). The source material was PBMCs or a T cell subset sorted from them (not recorded which). This CDR3 is CASSFAGKETQYF. For the CDR3, the DNA is TGTGCCAGCAGCTTTGCCGGGAAAGAGACCCAGTACTTC.